The 3 T cell receptor beta chains in this list originate from one sample, sequenced in a study of cytomegalovirus exposure and HLA in healthy donors. The PCR had 60 Vbeta and 13 Jbeta primers. Using immunoSEQ multiplex PCR, the repertoire was profiled, and TCRdb retains in-frame clones only, with some absent. The sample lists under 200,000 clones, around 81% seen once, with roughly 5% in the top ten. The source material was PBMCs. The source is a man aged 35 to 55 in good health and CMV-seronegative.

This chain links TRBV19 with TRBJ1-4, with D perhaps TRBD1 (6 bases). The CDR3 length is 13 residues. In germline, CDR1 is LNHDA, CDR2 SQIVND (reference sequence). V dropped 8 bases and J dropped 8 bases, with 15 bases sitting between them. Written as DNA, the CDR3 is TGTGCCAGTCGCTCGGGGGGCGGAGAAAAACTGTTTTTT. Its translation: CASRSGGGEKLFF.

The chain couples TRBV7-6 to TRBJ2-1; 15 bases match TRBD2. This CDR3 contains 20 residues. The junction had 13 bases not matched to a gene; V was cut back by 2 bases and J by 5 bases. The germline V gene encodes CDR1 SGHVS and CDR2 FNYEAQ. CDR3 in amino acids: CASSLSSGGLAGGLNNEQFF. DNA of the CDR3: TGTGCCAGCAGCTTATCCTCAGGGGGACTAGCGGGGGGTTTGAACAATGAGCAGTTCTTC.

A few counts support this clone. The chain's CDR3 is CASSQLSGASETQYF. The CDR3 DNA reads as TGTGCCAGCAGCCAATTGAGCGGGGCGTCAGAGACCCAGTACTTC. V gene TRBV14 combines with J gene TRBJ2-5; 7 positions agree with TRBD2. V was pared by 2 bases and J by 4 bases, with 7 bases of the junction left unmatched. Germline-derived CDR1 and CDR2 are SGHDN and FVKESK. This CDR3 comprises 15 residues.